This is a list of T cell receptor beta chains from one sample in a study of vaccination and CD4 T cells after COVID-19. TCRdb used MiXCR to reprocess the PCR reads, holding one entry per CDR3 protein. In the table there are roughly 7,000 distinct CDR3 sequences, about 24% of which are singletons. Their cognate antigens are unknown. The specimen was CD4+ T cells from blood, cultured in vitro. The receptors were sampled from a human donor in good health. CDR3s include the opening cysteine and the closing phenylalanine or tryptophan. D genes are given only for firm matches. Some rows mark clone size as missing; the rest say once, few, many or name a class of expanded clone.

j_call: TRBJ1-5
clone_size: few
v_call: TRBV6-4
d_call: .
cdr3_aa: CASSDGRDHQPQHF
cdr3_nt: TGTGCCAGCAGTGACGGCAGGGACCATCAGCCCCAGCATTTT

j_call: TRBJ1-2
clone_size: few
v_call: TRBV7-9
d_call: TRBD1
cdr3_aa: CASSLGLFGQGHGYTF
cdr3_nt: TGTGCCAGCAGCTTAGGGCTATTCGGACAGGGTCATGGCTACACCTTC

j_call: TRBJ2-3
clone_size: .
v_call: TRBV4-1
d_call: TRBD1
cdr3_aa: CASSQDRNRGDTDTQYF
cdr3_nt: TGCGCCAGCAGCCAAGATCGAAACAGGGGTGACACAGATACGCAGTATTTT

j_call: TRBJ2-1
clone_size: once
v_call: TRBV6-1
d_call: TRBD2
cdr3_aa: CASSEISGGFNEQFF
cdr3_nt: TGTGCCAGCAGTGAGATTAGCGGGGGCTTCAATGAGCAGTTCTTC

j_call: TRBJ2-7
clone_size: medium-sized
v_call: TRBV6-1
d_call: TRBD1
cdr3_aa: CASSQDRKYEQYF
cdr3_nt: TGTGCCAGCAGCCAGGACAGGAAATACGAGCAGTACTTC

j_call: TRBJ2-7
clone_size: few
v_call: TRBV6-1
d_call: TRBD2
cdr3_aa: CASSDGTSFYF
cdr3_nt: TGTGCCAGCAGTGACGGGACTAGCTTCTACTTC

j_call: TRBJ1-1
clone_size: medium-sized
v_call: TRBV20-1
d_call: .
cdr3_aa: CSARESGEDTEAFF
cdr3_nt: TGCAGTGCTAGAGAATCGGGGGAGGACACTGAAGCTTTCTTT

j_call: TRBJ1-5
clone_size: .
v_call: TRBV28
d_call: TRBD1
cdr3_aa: CASSGTENQPQHF
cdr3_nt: TGTGCCAGCAGCGGGACAGAAAATCAGCCCCAGCATTTT

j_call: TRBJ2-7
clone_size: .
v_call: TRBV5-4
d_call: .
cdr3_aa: CASSLGTGAIYEQYF
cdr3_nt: TGTGCCAGCAGCTTAGGTACAGGTGCAATCTACGAGCAGTACTTC

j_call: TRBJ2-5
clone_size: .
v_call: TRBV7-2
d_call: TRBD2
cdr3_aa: CASSPWLAGGETQYF
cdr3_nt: TGTGCCAGCAGCCCATGGCTAGCGGGGGGGGAGACCCAGTACTTC

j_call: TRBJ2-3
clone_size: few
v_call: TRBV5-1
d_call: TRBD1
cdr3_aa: CASSSPGQLTDTQYF
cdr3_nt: TGCGCCAGCAGCTCACCGGGACAGTTGACAGATACGCAGTATTTT

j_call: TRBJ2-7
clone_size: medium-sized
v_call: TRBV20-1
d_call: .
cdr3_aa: CSARDNEVYEQYF
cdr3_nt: TGCAGTGCTAGAGATAATGAAGTCTACGAGCAGTACTTC

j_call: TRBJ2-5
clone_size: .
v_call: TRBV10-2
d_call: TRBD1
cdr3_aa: CASSEGRGRETQYF
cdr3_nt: TGCGCCAGCAGTGAGGGCAGGGGGCGAGAGACCCAGTACTTC

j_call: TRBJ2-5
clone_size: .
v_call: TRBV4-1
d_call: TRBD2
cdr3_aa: CASSQSGGNLQETQYF
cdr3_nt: TGCGCCAGCAGCCAGTCCGGGGGGAATCTTCAAGAGACCCAGTACTTC

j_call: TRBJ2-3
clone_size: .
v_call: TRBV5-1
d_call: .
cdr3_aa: CASGGPDTDTQYF
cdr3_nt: TGCGCCAGCGGGGGCCCGGACACAGATACGCAGTATTTT

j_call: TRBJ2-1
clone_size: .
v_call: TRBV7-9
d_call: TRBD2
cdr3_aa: CASSPTSGQGHYNEQFF
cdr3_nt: TGTGCCAGCAGCCCTACTAGCGGGCAAGGCCACTACAATGAGCAGTTCTTC

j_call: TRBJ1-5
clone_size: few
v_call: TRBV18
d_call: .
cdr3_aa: CASSPLPESNQPQHF
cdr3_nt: TGTGCCAGCTCCCCCCTCCCGGAAAGCAATCAGCCCCAGCATTTT

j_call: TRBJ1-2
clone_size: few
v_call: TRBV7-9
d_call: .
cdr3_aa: CASSLGQAGNYGYTF
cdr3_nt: TGTGCCAGCAGCTTAGGTCAGGCTGGTAACTATGGCTACACCTTC

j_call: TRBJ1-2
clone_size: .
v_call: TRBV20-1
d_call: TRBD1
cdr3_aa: CSATTTGAYGYTF
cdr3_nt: TGCAGTGCTACCACGACAGGGGCCTATGGCTACACCTTC

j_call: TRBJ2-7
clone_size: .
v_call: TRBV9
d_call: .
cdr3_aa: CASSVDGDSGEQYF
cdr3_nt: TGTGCCAGCAGCGTAGACGGAGATTCTGGCGAGCAGTACTTC

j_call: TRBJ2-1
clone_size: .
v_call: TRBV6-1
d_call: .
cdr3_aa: CASSGRAHNNEQFF
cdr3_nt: TGTGCCAGCAGCGGCAGGGCGCACAACAATGAGCAGTTCTTC

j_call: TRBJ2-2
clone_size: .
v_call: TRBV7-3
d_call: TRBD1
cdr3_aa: CASSFLGTGLTGELFF
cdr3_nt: TGTGCCAGCAGCTTTTTAGGGACAGGGCTTACCGGGGAGCTGTTTTTT